Listed here are 5 T cell receptor beta chains from one sample, sequenced in a study of tumor-infiltrating lymphocytes in localized non-small cell lung cancer. Only in-frame clones appear in the TCRdb table, and some are missing; sequencing was by immunoSEQ multiplex PCR. Among 12,000 or so clones listed, approximately 70% were seen once. Sequencing was performed on uninvolved lung tissue not adjacent to the tumor. These receptor sequences come from a human donor with non-small cell lung cancer.

The chain employs TRBV19 and TRBJ1-3; 7 bases fit TRBD1. The CDR3 covers 15 residues. V shed 3 bases, J shed 2 bases, and the junction held 4 bases outside the gene matches. Germline CDR1 and CDR2: LNHDA and SQIVND (reference sequence). CDR3 amino acids: CASSIRRGPGNTIYF. CDR3 bases: TGTGCCAGTAGTATTAGGAGGGGGCCTGGAAACACCATATATTTT.

This clone was counted between two and nine times. J is TRBJ1-1 and V is TRBV2, with D uncertain. The V end lost 4 bases, the J end lost 0 bases, and 3 bases lay between the germline ends. Germline V gene sequence: CDR1 SNHLY, CDR2 FYNNEI. The CDR3 loop spans 12 amino acids. Written as DNA, the CDR3 is TGTGCCAGCAGTGTGATGAACACTGAAGCTTTCTTT. It translates to CASSVMNTEAFF.

This sequence joins TRBV7-2 and TRBJ2-1; tentatively, D is TRBD1 (5 bases). In germline, CDR1 is SGHTA, CDR2 FQGNSA. Trimming stripped 1 base from V and 5 bases from J, with 15 bases between. CDR3 length equals 16 residues. CDR3 coding DNA: TGTGCCAGCAGCTTAGATCGGCCAGGGCCCCACAATGAGCAGTTCTTC. Its translation: CASSLDRPGPHNEQFF.

The table lists this clone with a few counts. V usage is TRBV28 and J usage is TRBJ1-5; 12 bases map to TRBD1. V shed 10 bases, J shed 2 bases, and the junction held 12 bases outside the gene matches. Germline CDR1 MDHEN, CDR2 SYDVKM. The CDR3 has 17 amino acids. CDR3 sequence: CATRPGQGASGNQPQHF. DNA for the CDR3: TGTGCCACCAGACCGGGACAGGGGGCTTCGGGCAATCAGCCCCAGCATTTT.

This chain connects TRBV2 to TRBJ2-3; D ambiguous. The V gene's germline CDR1 is SNHLY and CDR2 FYNNEI. The CDR3 extends over 13 amino acids. V lost 7 bases and J 1 base, leaving 9 bases between the germline ends. In DNA, the CDR3 is TGTGCCAGCATGGGCCTCCGCACAGATACGCAGTATTTT. It yields the protein CASMGLRTDTQYF. Full variable domain (outside the CDR3, taken from reference TRBV2 and TRBJ2-3): EPEVTQTPSHQVTQMGQEVILRCVPISNHLYFYWYRQILGQKVEFLVSFYNNEISEKSEIFDDQFSVERPDGSNFTLKIRSTKLEDSAMYFCASMGLRTDTQYFGPGTRLTVL.